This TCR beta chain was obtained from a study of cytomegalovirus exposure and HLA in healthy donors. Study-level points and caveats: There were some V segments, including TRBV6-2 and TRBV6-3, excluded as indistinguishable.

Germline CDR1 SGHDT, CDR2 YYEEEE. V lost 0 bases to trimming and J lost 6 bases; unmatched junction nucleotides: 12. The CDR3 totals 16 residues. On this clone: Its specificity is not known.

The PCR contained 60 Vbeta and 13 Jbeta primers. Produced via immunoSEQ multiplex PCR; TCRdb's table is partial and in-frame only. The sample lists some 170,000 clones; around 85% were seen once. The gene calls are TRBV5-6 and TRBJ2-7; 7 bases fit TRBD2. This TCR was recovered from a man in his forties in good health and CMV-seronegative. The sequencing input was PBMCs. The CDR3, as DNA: TGTGCCAGCAGCTTGGAGGGGAGGGTCTCACCAGGCGAGCAGTACTTC. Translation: CASSLEGRVSPGEQYF.